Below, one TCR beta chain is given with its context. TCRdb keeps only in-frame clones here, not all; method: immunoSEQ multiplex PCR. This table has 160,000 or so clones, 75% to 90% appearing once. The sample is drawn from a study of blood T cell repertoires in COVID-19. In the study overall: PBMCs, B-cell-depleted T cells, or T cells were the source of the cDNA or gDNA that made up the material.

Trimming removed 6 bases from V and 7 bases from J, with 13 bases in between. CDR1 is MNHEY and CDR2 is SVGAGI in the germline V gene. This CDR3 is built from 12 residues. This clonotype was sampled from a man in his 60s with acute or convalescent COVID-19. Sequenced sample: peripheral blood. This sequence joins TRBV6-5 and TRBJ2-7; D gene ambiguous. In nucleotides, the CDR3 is TGTGCCAGCAGCTCTCCTGCCGGGGAGCAGTACTTC. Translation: CASSSPAGEQYF.